A single sample gave rise to the 28 T cell receptor beta chains below, sequenced in a study of T cell responses to AZD1222 COVID-19 vaccine (TCRdb year 2021). The sample's time point label, in plain terms: baseline before first vaccination. Libraries were built with the immunoSEQ multiplex PCR assay. This immuneACCESS table, as held by TCRdb, lists in-frame sequences with V and J called but not all clones. Of the missing ones, under half trace to an unresolved V gene in checked studies; the others have no known cause. This sample has 100,000 to 150,000 clones in its table, and 85% to 90% of those were observed once. In total, the top ten clones hold under 25% of the sample. Sequenced material: peripheral blood, taken on day 0 of AZD1222 vaccination. The receptors were gathered from an adult in good health.

The V and J genes are TRBV5-6 and TRBJ1-5, with D tentatively TRBD1 (5 bases). V gave up 0 bases and J gave up 6 bases, with 13 bases separating them. Looked up from germline, CDR1 is SGHDT and CDR2 is YYEEEE. The CDR3 spans 15 residues. The CDR3 is CASSLGQLRGQPQHF. The CDR3 bases are TGTGCCAGCAGCTTGGGGCAGTTAAGGGGTCAGCCCCAGCATTTT.

This rearrangement joins TRBV5-1 to TRBJ2-1; 10 bases fit TRBD2. The CDR3 runs to 15 residues. Per germline, CDR1 SGHRS and CDR2 YFSETQ. V was pared by 3 bases and J by 4 bases, with 4 bases of the junction left unmatched. The CDR3 is CASSSLAGEYNEQFF. The CDR3, as DNA: TGCGCCAGCAGCTCCCTAGCGGGGGAGTACAATGAGCAGTTCTTC.

The genes are TRBV5-1 and TRBJ1-1, with 9 positions matching TRBD1. V was pared by 5 bases and J by 5 bases, with 16 bases of the junction left unmatched. CDR3 size: 17 residues. Germline V gene sequence: CDR1 SGHRS, CDR2 YFSETQ. In nucleotides, the CDR3 is TGCGCCAGCAGTAGGGTGTTTGACAGGGGGAGTCGAACTGAAGCTTTCTTT. This codes for CASSRVFDRGSRTEAFF.

The chain links TRBV19 to TRBJ2-6; tentatively, D is TRBD2 (6 bases). The CDR3 has 15 amino acids. Germline V gives CDR1 LNHDA, CDR2 SQIVND (reference sequence). Trimming took off 5 bases at V and 0 bases at J, with 8 bases between the two ends. The CDR3 loop reads CASSHGSSGANVLTF. The CDR3 bases are TGTGCCAGTAGTCACGGGAGCTCTGGGGCCAACGTCCTGACTTTC.

The chain couples TRBV9 to TRBJ1-1; D unclear. Germline V CDR1 and CDR2: SGDLS, YYNGEE. With 0 bases removed from V and 3 bases from J, the gap between germline ends came to 12 bases. The CDR3 sequence is 15 residues long. The CDR3 DNA sequence: TGTGCCAGCAGCGTAGCTTCCCCGATACACACTGAAGCTTTCTTT. Its translation: CASSVASPIHTEAFF.

The V and J genes are TRBV6-2 or TRBV6-3 and TRBJ2-7, with D tentatively TRBD2 (5 bases). Trimming stripped 5 bases from V and 5 bases from J, with 10 bases between. Looked up from germline, CDR1 is MNHEY and CDR2 is SVGEGT. This CDR3 region has 12 residues. This CDR3 is CASSPGWNEQYF. The CDR3 DNA is TGTGCCAGCAGTCCGGGATGGAACGAGCAGTACTTC.

The V and J genes are TRBV14 and TRBJ2-2, with TRBD2 identical over 10 bases. The CDR3 has 16 residues. Germline CDR1 is SGHDN and CDR2 is FVKESK. V lost 9 bases to trimming and J lost 6 bases; unmatched junction nucleotides: 13. This CDR3 is CASQETGTSVSGELFF. CDR3 nucleotides: TGTGCCAGTCAAGAAACCGGGACTAGCGTTTCCGGGGAGCTGTTTTTT.

The CDR3 loop reads CASSKYNEQFF. In DNA, the CDR3 is TGTGCCAGCAGTAAATACAATGAGCAGTTCTTC. The chain combines TRBV6-5 with TRBJ2-1; D is undetermined. This CDR3 is built from 11 residues. CDR1 MNHEY and CDR2 SVGAGI come from the germline V gene. The germline V and J ends were trimmed by 5 bases and 4 bases, with 3 bases remaining between them.

This rearrangement joins TRBV6-5 to TRBJ2-2; D may be TRBD1 (5 bases). Per the germline V gene, CDR1 is MNHEY and CDR2 is SVGAGI. The germline V and J ends were trimmed by 7 bases and 2 bases, with 11 bases remaining between them. The CDR3 loop spans 14 amino acids. The CDR3 spells CASTQGLNTGELFF. The CDR3 DNA is TGTGCCAGCACCCAGGGCCTAAACACCGGGGAGCTGTTTTTT.

The V call is TRBV7-2, the J call TRBJ1-1; D call uncertain. The germline gives CDR1 SGHTA, CDR2 FQGNSA. V lost 5 bases, J lost 1 base, and 17 bases lay in between. The CDR3 sequence is 16 residues long. The CDR3 region has the DNA TGTGCCAGCAGCCGCCCGGGCGGACCGCGGAACACTGAAGCTTTCTTT. It yields the protein CASSRPGGPRNTEAFF.

J is TRBJ1-6 and V is TRBV19; D not certain. Germline-derived CDR1 and CDR2 are LNHDA and SQIVND (reference sequence). The CDR3 sequence is 13 residues long. V lost 5 bases to trimming and J lost 7 bases, with 9 bases between them. The CDR3 loop reads CASSSTWNSPLHF. The CDR3 DNA follows: TGTGCCAGTAGTTCCACTTGGAATTCACCCCTCCACTTT.

V and J are TRBV5-1 and TRBJ2-1; 9 bases are shared with TRBD2. Germline CDR1 reads SGHRS; CDR2 reads YFSETQ. CDR3 length: 15 amino acids. The junction had 2 bases not matched to a gene; V was cut back by 2 bases and J by 2 bases. The CDR3 here is CASSLAGGTYNEQFF. For the CDR3, the DNA is TGCGCCAGCAGCTTAGCGGGGGGTACCTACAATGAGCAGTTCTTC.

This chain joins TRBV7-3 and TRBJ1-6; D might be TRBD1 (5 bases). Germline V gene lookup returns CDR1 SGHTA and CDR2 FQGTGA. CDR3 length equals 14 residues. V lost 3 bases to trimming and J lost 8 bases, with 11 bases between them. The CDR3 nucleotides are TGTGCCAGCAGCTTCGGGCAGGGTTATTCACCCCTCCACTTT. Its protein is CASSFGQGYSPLHF.

The DNA for the CDR3 is TGCAGCGTTGAGGGTACCGGGACAGGGCCCGGCTACACCTTC. It yields the protein CSVEGTGTGPGYTF. The chain recombines TRBV29-1 with TRBJ1-2; 9 nucleotides line up with TRBD1. The length of the CDR3 is 14 residues. Germline CDR1 and CDR2: SQVTM and ANQGSEA. The junction had 10 bases not matched to a gene; V was cut back by 3 bases and J by 8 bases.

The chain couples TRBV9 to TRBJ2-2; possibly TRBD1 for D (6 bases). V lost 0 bases and J lost 2, with 11 bases in between. The CDR3 extends over 16 amino acids. CDR1 is SGDLS and CDR2 is YYNGEE in the germline V gene. The DNA of the CDR3 is TGTGCCAGCAGCGTAGGACGGACAGCAAACACCGGGGAGCTGTTTTTT. Its translation: CASSVGRTANTGELFF.

This clone has only one observation. DNA of the CDR3: TGTGCCAGCAGCCTGCAACGGACGACCTACAATGAGCAGTTCTTC. It codes for CASSLQRTTYNEQFF. The V and J genes are TRBV6-2 or TRBV6-3 and TRBJ2-1; no clear D. This CDR3 spans 15 amino acids. Trimming cost V 6 bases and J 2 bases, with 14 bases left between them. Germline lookup yields CDR1 MNHEY and CDR2 SVGEGT.

V and J are TRBV7-9 and TRBJ1-2; 8 bases fit TRBD1. Germline assignment: CDR1 SEHNR and CDR2 FQNEAQ (reference sequence). V gave up 4 bases and J gave up 3 bases; unmatched junction bases: 1. The CDR3 sequence is 13 residues long. CDR3 amino acids: CASSSDRDYGYTF. Here the CDR3 DNA reads TGTGCCAGCAGCTCGGACAGGGACTATGGCTACACCTTC.

This chain uses TRBV6-2 or TRBV6-3 with TRBJ2-3, with 8 bases fitting TRBD2. CDR3 size: 16 residues. The junction had 6 bases not matched to a gene; V was cut back by 0 bases and J by 4 bases. The germline CDR1 and CDR2 sequences are MNHEY and SVGEGT. This chain's CDR3 is CASSYSLAGPPDTQYF. CDR3 nucleotide sequence: TGTGCCAGCAGTTACTCGTTAGCGGGGCCTCCAGATACGCAGTATTTT.

V usage is TRBV6-5 and J usage is TRBJ1-2; D not resolved. Trimming shortened V by 4 bases and J by 4 bases, and 13 bases separated the two germline ends. This CDR3 is 14 amino acids long. Germline values: CDR1 MNHEY, CDR2 SVGAGI. CDR3 in DNA: TGTGCCAGCAGTTTCACAGCAAACTTCTATGGCTACACCTTC. Residues: CASSFTANFYGYTF.

This clone was observed a few times. The V and J genes are TRBV2 and TRBJ2-7, with no clear D. CDR1 SNHLY and CDR2 FYNNEI come from the germline V gene. The CDR3 consists of 13 residues. Trimming cost V 4 bases and J 6 bases, with 13 bases left between them. The DNA of the CDR3 is TGTGCCAGCAGTGTTGGCCCAGCGAGCGAGCAGTACTTC. Translated: CASSVGPASEQYF.

The DNA for the CDR3 is TGTGCCAGCACCTCTGGACTGTTCTACGAGCAGTACTTC. This encodes CASTSGLFYEQYF. V and J are TRBV7-9 and TRBJ2-7; D is perhaps TRBD2 (5 bases). V lost 7 bases and J lost 3, with 13 bases in between. CDR3 size: 13 residues. The V gene's germline CDR1 is SEHNR and CDR2 FQNEAQ (reference sequence).

V gene TRBV9 combines with J gene TRBJ1-1, with D unclear. The V gene lost 5 bases and the J gene lost 3 bases, with 14 bases spanning the gap. Germline V gene data show CDR1 as SGDLS and CDR2 as YYNGEE. The CDR3 sequence is 14 residues long. CDR3 nucleotide sequence: TGTGCCAGCAGTCGGAGTCGGGGTTACACTGAAGCTTTCTTT. This sequence encodes CASSRSRGYTEAFF.

CDR3 protein: CASSAAADTQYF. The CDR3 bases are TGTGCCAGCAGCGCTGCTGCAGATACGCAGTATTTT. J is TRBJ2-3 and V is TRBV9; D gene ambiguous. Deletions cut 3 bases from V and 4 bases from J, with 6 bases between. This CDR3 has 12 residues. Germline-derived CDR1 and CDR2 are SGDLS and YYNGEE.

The chain recombines TRBV4-3 with TRBJ1-5; perhaps TRBD1 as D (5 bases). Germline loops: CDR1 LGHNA, CDR2 YSLEER. The ends were cut back, 0 bases at V and 2 bases at J, with 11 bases in the middle. The CDR3 spans 16 residues. DNA of the CDR3: TGCGCCAGCAGCCAAGATACCAGGGCGGGCAATCAGCCCCAGCATTTT. It translates to CASSQDTRAGNQPQHF.

The rearrangement uses TRBV10-3 and TRBJ2-1, with 9 bases identical to TRBD2. Trimming at V came to 7 bases and at J to 4 bases, leaving 5 bases not matched to a gene. Germline V gives CDR1 ENHRY, CDR2 SYGVKD. The CDR3 length is 14 residues. Here the CDR3 DNA reads TGTGCCATCAACCTAGCGGGAAATTACAATGAGCAGTTCTTC. Translation: CAINLAGNYNEQFF.

V is TRBV19 and J is TRBJ2-7; D remains ambiguous. Germline V gene lookup returns CDR1 LNHDA and CDR2 SQIVND (reference sequence). The CDR3 is 13 amino acids. Trimming stripped 3 bases from V and 1 base from J, with 7 bases between. DNA for the CDR3: TGTGCCAGTAGTATTCAGCCTTCCTACGAGCAGTACTTC. Translating it yields CASSIQPSYEQYF.

The chain recombines TRBV19 with TRBJ1-2; no reliable D call. V was clipped by 1 base and J by 1 base, with 7 bases between them. The CDR3 loop spans 14 amino acids. Per the germline V gene, CDR1 is LNHDA and CDR2 is SQIVND (reference sequence). The CDR3, as DNA: TGTGCCAGTAGTATAGTGGCGGGTAACTATGGCTACACCTTC. Its translation: CASSIVAGNYGYTF.

The chain uses TRBV2 and TRBJ2-5; 12 nucleotides agree with TRBD2. This CDR3 is built from 15 residues. The trim removed 6 bases at V and 4 bases at J, leaving 6 bases unmatched. Germline V lookup: CDR1 SNHLY, CDR2 FYNNEI. CDR3 residues: CASSLTSGGAETQYF. CDR3 coding DNA: TGTGCCAGCAGCTTGACTAGCGGGGGTGCAGAGACCCAGTACTTC.